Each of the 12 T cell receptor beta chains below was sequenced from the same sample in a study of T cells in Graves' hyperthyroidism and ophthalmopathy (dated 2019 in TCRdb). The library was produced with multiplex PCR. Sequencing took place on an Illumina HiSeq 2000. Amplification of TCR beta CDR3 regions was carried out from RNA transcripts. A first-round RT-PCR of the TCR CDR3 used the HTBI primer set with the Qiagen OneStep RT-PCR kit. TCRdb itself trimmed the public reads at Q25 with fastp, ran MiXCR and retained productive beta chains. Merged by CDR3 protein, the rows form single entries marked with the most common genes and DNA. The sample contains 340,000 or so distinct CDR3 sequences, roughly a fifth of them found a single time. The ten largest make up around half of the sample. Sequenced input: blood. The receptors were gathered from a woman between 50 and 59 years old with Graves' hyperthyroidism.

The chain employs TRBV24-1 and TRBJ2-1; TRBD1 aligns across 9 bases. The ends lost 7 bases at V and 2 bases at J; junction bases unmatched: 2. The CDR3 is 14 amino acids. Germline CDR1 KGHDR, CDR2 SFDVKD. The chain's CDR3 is CATRGTGPYNEQFF. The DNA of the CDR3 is TGTGCCACCAGGGGGACAGGGCCCTACAATGAGCAGTTCTTC.

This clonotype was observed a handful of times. The CDR3 DNA sequence: TGTGCCAGCACCCTAGCGGGGGGCTCAACCTACGAGCAGTACTTC. Amino acid sequence: CASTLAGGSTYEQYF. V and J are TRBV7-9 and TRBJ2-7; 11 bases are shared with TRBD2. V trimming: 7 bases; J trimming: 2 bases; junction bases outside the gene matches: 7. CDR1 is SEHNR, CDR2 FQNEAQ, per germline (reference sequence). The length of the CDR3 is 15 residues.

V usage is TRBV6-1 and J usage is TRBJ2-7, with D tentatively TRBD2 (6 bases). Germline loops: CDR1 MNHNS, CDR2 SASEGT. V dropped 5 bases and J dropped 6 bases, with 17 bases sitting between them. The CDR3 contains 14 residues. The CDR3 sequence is CASSPHDGGGEQYF. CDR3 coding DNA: TGTGCCAGCAGTCCCCATGACGGGGGAGGCGAGCAGTACTTC.

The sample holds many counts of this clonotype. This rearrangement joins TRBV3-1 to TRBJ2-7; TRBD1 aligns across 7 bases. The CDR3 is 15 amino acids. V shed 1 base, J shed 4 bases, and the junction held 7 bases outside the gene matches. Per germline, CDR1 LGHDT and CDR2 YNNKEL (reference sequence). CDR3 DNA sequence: TGTGCCAGCAGCCAAGGGACAGGTGGAGGTTACGAGCAGTACTTC. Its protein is CASSQGTGGGYEQYF.

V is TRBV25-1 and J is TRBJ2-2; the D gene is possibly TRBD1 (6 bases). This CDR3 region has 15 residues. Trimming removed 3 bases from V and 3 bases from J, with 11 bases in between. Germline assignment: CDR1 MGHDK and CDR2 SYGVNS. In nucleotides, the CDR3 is TGTGCCAGCAGTGACCACAGGGTGGACACCGGGGAGCTGTTTTTT. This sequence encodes CASSDHRVDTGELFF.

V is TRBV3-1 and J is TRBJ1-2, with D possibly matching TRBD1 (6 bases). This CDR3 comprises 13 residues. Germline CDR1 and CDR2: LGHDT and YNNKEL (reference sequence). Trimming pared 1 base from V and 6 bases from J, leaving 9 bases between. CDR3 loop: CASSQGGLNGYTF. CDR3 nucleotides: TGTGCCAGCAGCCAAGGGGGGCTGAATGGCTACACCTTC.

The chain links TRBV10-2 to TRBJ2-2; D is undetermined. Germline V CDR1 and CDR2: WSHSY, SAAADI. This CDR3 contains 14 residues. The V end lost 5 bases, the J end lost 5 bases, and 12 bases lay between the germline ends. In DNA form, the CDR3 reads TGCGCCAGCAGTCATACATATTCGACCGGGGAGCTGTTTTTT. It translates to CASSHTYSTGELFF.

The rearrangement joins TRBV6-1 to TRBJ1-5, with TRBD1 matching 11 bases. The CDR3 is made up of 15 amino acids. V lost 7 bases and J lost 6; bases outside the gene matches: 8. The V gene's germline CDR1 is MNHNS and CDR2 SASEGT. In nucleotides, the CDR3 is TGTGCCAGCAAGCGGACAGGGGGCGGCGGTCAGCCCCAGCATTTT. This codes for CASKRTGGGGQPQHF.

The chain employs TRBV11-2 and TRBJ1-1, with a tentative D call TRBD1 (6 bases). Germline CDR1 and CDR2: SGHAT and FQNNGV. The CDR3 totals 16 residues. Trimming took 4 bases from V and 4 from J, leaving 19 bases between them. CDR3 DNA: TGTGCCAGCAGCTCCCCAAGGGGCAGGGGACCCACTGAAGCTTTCTTT. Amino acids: CASSSPRGRGPTEAFF.

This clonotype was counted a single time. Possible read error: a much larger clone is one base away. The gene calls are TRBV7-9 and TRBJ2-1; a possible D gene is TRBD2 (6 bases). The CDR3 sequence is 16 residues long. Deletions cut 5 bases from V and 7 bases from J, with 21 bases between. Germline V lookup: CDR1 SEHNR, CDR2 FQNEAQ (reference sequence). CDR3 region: CASSVGLRIFGNEQFF. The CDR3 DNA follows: TGTGCCAGCAGCGTGGGACTGCGGATATTTGGGAATGAGCAGTTCTTC.

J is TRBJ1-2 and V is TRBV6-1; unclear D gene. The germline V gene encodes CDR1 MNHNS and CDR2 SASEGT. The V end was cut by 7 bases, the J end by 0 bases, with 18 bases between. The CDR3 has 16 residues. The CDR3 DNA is TGTGCCAGCATTCGAGGAGCAGAACCAGCTAACTATGGCTACACCTTC. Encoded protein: CASIRGAEPANYGYTF.

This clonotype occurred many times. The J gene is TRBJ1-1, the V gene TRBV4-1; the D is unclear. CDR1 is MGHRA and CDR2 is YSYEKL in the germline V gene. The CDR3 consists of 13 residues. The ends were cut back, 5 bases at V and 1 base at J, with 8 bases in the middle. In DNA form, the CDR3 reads TGCGCCAGCAGCGCACACGAGAACACTGAAGCTTTCTTT. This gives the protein CASSAHENTEAFF.